Reported below is one T cell receptor (beta chain). What it recognizes is unknown. Data came from immunoSEQ multiplex PCR; TCRdb stores just in-frame clones and leaves some out. The sample holds around 84,000 clones, approximately 86% seen once. This sample was included in a study of T cell responses to AZD1222 COVID-19 vaccine. General study results and limits: Among the donors, most were white British and more were female, and clonal diversity was possibly underestimated. Spike-specific TCR breadth and depth went up after people got two AZD1222 doses. Reportedly, close to half of spike-specific TCRs are directed against unmutated variant regions.

V was clipped by 0 bases and J by 11 bases; unmatched bases: 9. The CDR3 runs 14 residues. Germline CDR1 LNHNV, CDR2 YYDKDF (reference sequence). This clonotype originated in an adult in good health. The gene calls are TRBV15 and TRBJ1-1; 7 bases align to TRBD1. The source was peripheral blood, collected on day 0 of MenACWY control vaccination. CDR3 nucleotides: TGTGCCACCAGCAGAGATCGAGGGACAGTTGGGGCTTTCTTT. Translated, it gives CATSRDRGTVGAFF.